These 31 T cell receptor beta chains share one sample of origin, sequenced in a study of blood T cell repertoires in COVID-19. Only in-frame clones appear in the TCRdb table, and some are missing; sequencing was by immunoSEQ multiplex PCR. The table includes 60,000 to 80,000 clones, around 89% detected once. Sequenced material: peripheral blood. The receptor set was obtained from a man in his fifties or sixties with acute or convalescent COVID-19.

The chain carries TRBV27 and TRBJ1-3; 7 bases are a match to TRBD1. The V gene's germline CDR1 is MNHEY and CDR2 SMNVEV (reference sequence). The CDR3 is 20 residues long. V lost 3 bases, J lost 3 bases, and 20 bases stayed unmatched. CDR3 region: CASSFSGSARDRVGGNTIYF. CDR3 nucleotides: TGTGCCAGCAGTTTTTCAGGGTCCGCGCGCGACAGGGTGGGTGGAAACACCATATATTTT.

The chain carries TRBV5-4 and TRBJ2-1, with a weak D call TRBD1 (5 bases). This CDR3 has 13 amino acids. The germline CDR1 and CDR2 sequences are SGHNT and YYREEE (reference sequence). Trimming cost V 2 bases and J 7 bases, with 10 bases left between them. As DNA, the CDR3 is TGTGCCAGCAGCTTACCAGGGCTTAATGAGCAGTTCTTC. Translating gives CASSLPGLNEQFF.

This chain joins TRBV30 and TRBJ1-1; D not resolved. V lost 4 bases and J lost 3, with 12 bases in between. The CDR3 runs to 13 residues. Per germline, CDR1 GTSNPN and CDR2 SVGIG (reference sequence). The CDR3 sequence is CAWNPRWDTEAFF. The CDR3 DNA follows: TGTGCCTGGAACCCCAGGTGGGACACTGAAGCTTTCTTT.

The rearrangement links TRBV5-1 to TRBJ2-5, with D perhaps TRBD1 (5 bases). V dropped 0 bases and J dropped 1 base, with 7 bases sitting between them. The CDR3 is 14 residues long. Germline CDR1 reads SGHRS; CDR2 reads YFSETQ. The CDR3, as DNA: TGCGCCAGCAGCTTGGGACAGATCCAAGAGACCCAGTACTTC. Translation: CASSLGQIQETQYF.

This clone was picked up a small number of times. V is TRBV2 and J is TRBJ2-2; D is perhaps TRBD2 (5 bases). The CDR3 spans 14 residues. Looked up from germline, CDR1 is SNHLY and CDR2 is FYNNEI. The V end was cut by 4 bases, the J end by 4 bases, with 10 bases between. In DNA form, the CDR3 reads TGTGCCAGCAGTGCAACGGCGGGCACCGGGGAGCTGTTTTTT. Amino acid sequence: CASSATAGTGELFF.

The chain couples TRBV18 to TRBJ1-2; a possible D gene is TRBD1 (5 bases). CDR3 length: 16 amino acids. Trimming removed 3 bases at V and 4 bases at J, with 18 bases between. Germline-derived CDR1 and CDR2 are KGHSH and LQKENI. The CDR3 sequence is CASSPDTRDLGYGYTF. The CDR3 DNA reads as TGTGCCAGCTCACCCGATACCCGGGACTTAGGCTATGGCTACACCTTC.

This chain uses TRBV5-1 with TRBJ2-2; possibly TRBD2 for D (5 bases). Germline values: CDR1 SGHRS, CDR2 YFSETQ. With 7 bases removed from V and 0 bases from J, the gap between germline ends came to 13 bases. CDR3 length: 15 amino acids. CDR3 loop: CASLGVASNTGELFF. The CDR3 DNA sequence: TGCGCCAGCCTCGGGGTAGCCTCGAACACCGGGGAGCTGTTTTTT.

The chain employs TRBV12-3 or TRBV12-4 and TRBJ2-2; D gene uncertain. V gave up 5 bases and J gave up 5 bases, with 9 bases separating them. This CDR3 has 13 amino acids. In DNA form, the CDR3 reads TGTGCCAGCAGTCTTAAAGAGACCGGGGAGCTGTTTTTT. This translates into CASSLKETGELFF.

The gene calls are TRBV28 and TRBJ1-2; 9 nucleotides line up with TRBD1. This CDR3 has 15 amino acids. V trimming: 4 bases; J trimming: 4 bases; junction bases outside the gene matches: 7. In germline, CDR1 is MDHEN, CDR2 SYDVKM. The CDR3 reads CASSSGTGYIYGYTF. The CDR3 DNA follows: TGTGCCAGCAGTTCCGGGACAGGGTATATCTATGGCTACACCTTC.

The V gene is TRBV24-1, the J gene TRBJ2-3; TRBD1 is a possible D gene (5 bases). Germline CDR1 and CDR2: KGHDR and SFDVKD. V lost 7 bases and J 3 bases, leaving 7 bases between the germline ends. The CDR3 contains 12 residues. The CDR3 sequence: CATRGQTDTQYF. The CDR3 DNA reads TGTGCCACCAGGGGGCAGACAGATACGCAGTATTTT.

V gene TRBV5-1 combines with J gene TRBJ2-1, with 9 bases aligning to TRBD1. CDR3 length: 16 residues. Germline assignment: CDR1 SGHRS and CDR2 YFSETQ. The junction had 5 bases not matched to a gene; V was cut back by 0 bases and J by 4 bases. The CDR3 is CASSLGGTGTYNEQFF. DNA of the CDR3: TGCGCCAGCAGCTTGGGAGGGACAGGGACTTACAATGAGCAGTTCTTC.

The chain carries TRBV2 and TRBJ1-2; maybe TRBD1 (6 bases). Germline V lookup: CDR1 SNHLY, CDR2 FYNNEI. CDR3 length: 14 residues. V lost 6 bases to trimming and J lost 4 bases, with 15 bases between them. CDR3 amino acids: CASSLRGDSYGYTF. DNA for the CDR3: TGTGCCAGCAGCCTCAGGGGCGATAGCTATGGCTACACCTTC.

The J gene is TRBJ2-2, the V gene TRBV5-1; D remains unclear. Germline V lookup: CDR1 SGHRS, CDR2 YFSETQ. V was pared by 4 bases and J by 1 base, with 8 bases between. The length of the CDR3 is 14 residues. The CDR3 sequence is CASSPQQNTGELFF. Written as DNA, the CDR3 is TGCGCCAGCAGCCCTCAACAGAACACCGGGGAGCTGTTTTTT.

In regard to this clone: One junction end disagrees with the germline gene, perhaps due to a read error. The chain couples TRBV19 to TRBJ1-5; D possibly corresponds to TRBD1 (6 bases). This CDR3 region has 21 residues. Per the germline V gene, CDR1 is LNHDA and CDR2 is SQIVND (reference sequence). CDR3 sequence reads: CASSIGPLLTGRGYSNQPQHF. The CDR3 DNA reads TGTGCCAGTAGCATAGGCCCCCTTTTAACAGGGAGGGGGTATAGCAATCAGCCCCAGCATTTT.

The V call is TRBV5-4, the J call TRBJ2-2; 7 bases map to TRBD2. The germline V gene has CDR1 SGHNT and CDR2 YYREEE (reference sequence). The CDR3 has 16 amino acids. After removal of 0 bases from V and 7 bases from J, the junction contained 9 bases not matched to a gene. This chain's CDR3 is CASSLGASGKDGELFF. CDR3 sequence (DNA): TGTGCCAGCAGCTTGGGCGCTAGCGGAAAGGACGGGGAGCTGTTTTTT. Combining the CDR3 with reference TRBV5-4 and TRBJ2-2 gives the whole variable domain ETGVTQSPTHLIKTRGQQVTLRCSSQSGHNTVSWYQQALGQGPQFIFQYYREEENGRGNFPPRFSGLQFPNYSSELNVNALELDDSALYLCASSLGASGKDGELFFGEGSRLTVL.

This chain links TRBV27 with TRBJ2-4, with D perhaps TRBD2 (5 bases). The CDR3 totals 15 residues. CDR1 is MNHEY and CDR2 is SMNVEV in the germline V gene (reference sequence). V lost 3 bases, J lost 3 bases, and 12 bases lay in between. CDR3 sequence: CASSFLSGYKNIQYF. DNA of the CDR3: TGTGCCAGCAGTTTTCTTTCGGGGTACAAAAACATTCAGTACTTC.

The chain is built from TRBV5-1 and TRBJ1-2; D is perhaps TRBD1 (6 bases). Germline V CDR1 and CDR2: SGHRS, YFSETQ. This CDR3 is built from 13 residues. V lost 0 bases to trimming and J lost 5 bases, with 8 bases between them. CDR3 sequence: CASSLEQGYGYTF. DNA of the CDR3: TGCGCCAGCAGCTTGGAACAGGGTTATGGCTACACCTTC.

The V and J genes are TRBV5-1 and TRBJ1-2; D might be TRBD1 (6 bases). Germline assignment: CDR1 SGHRS and CDR2 YFSETQ. Trimming removed 0 bases at V and 6 bases at J, with 9 bases between. This CDR3 has 13 residues. CDR3 sequence (DNA): TGCGCCAGCAGCTTGGTCTCAGGGGATGGCTACACCTTC. Its protein product is CASSLVSGDGYTF.

This chain links TRBV28 with TRBJ1-2; 8 nucleotides agree with TRBD1. Germline CDR1 is MDHEN and CDR2 is SYDVKM. The V segment lost 4 bases and the J segment 4 bases; nucleotides outside the gene matches: 5. The CDR3 spans 14 residues. The CDR3 coding sequence is TGTGCCAGCAGTTCACAGGGGGGGCGCTATGGCTACACCTTC. Translation gives CASSSQGGRYGYTF.

V usage is TRBV5-6 and J usage is TRBJ2-3, with D possibly being TRBD2 (5 bases). V was shortened by 4 bases and J by 3 bases, with 12 bases between the two germline ends. The CDR3 covers 14 residues. Germline values: CDR1 SGHDT, CDR2 YYEEEE. In nucleotides, the CDR3 is TGTGCCAGCAGCCTCCCCCGGGGAACAGATACGCAGTATTTT. Its translation is CASSLPRGTDTQYF.

V is TRBV9 and J is TRBJ1-3, with a weak D call TRBD1 (6 bases). The CDR3 has 14 residues. The V end lost 3 bases, the J end lost 1 base, and 8 bases lay between the germline ends. The V gene's germline CDR1 is SGDLS and CDR2 YYNGEE. The CDR3 nucleotides are TGTGCCAGCAGCGCCCAGGGGTCTGGAAACACCATATATTTT. Translating it yields CASSAQGSGNTIYF.

This sequence joins TRBV5-1 and TRBJ2-5; D gene ambiguous. The CDR3 is made up of 15 amino acids. Germline lookup yields CDR1 SGHRS and CDR2 YFSETQ. V lost 6 bases and J lost 3, with 18 bases in between. The CDR3 loop is CASKPWSQVEETQYF. The CDR3 DNA reads as TGCGCCAGCAAACCCTGGTCCCAGGTCGAAGAGACCCAGTACTTC.

The chain combines TRBV14 with TRBJ2-6, with D perhaps TRBD1 (5 bases). Trimming stripped 1 base from V and 2 bases from J, with 6 bases between. The CDR3 has 15 residues. The germline gives CDR1 SGHDN, CDR2 FVKESK. The CDR3 nucleotides read TGTGCCAGCAGCCAAGGGGGCCCTGGGGCCAACGTCCTGACTTTC. It encodes CASSQGGPGANVLTF.

The chain carries TRBV7-3 and TRBJ2-3; 9 nucleotides align to TRBD2. The CDR3 spans 16 residues. J gave up 1 base and V 4 bases, and 6 bases lay outside the gene matches. Germline V CDR1 and CDR2: SGHTA, FQGTGA. CDR3 sequence (DNA): TGTGCCAGCAGCTCTCCTAGCGGGATTGGCACAGATACGCAGTATTTT. As protein: CASSSPSGIGTDTQYF.

J is TRBJ2-1 and V is TRBV5-1; 10 bases map to TRBD1. J gave up 6 bases and V 5 bases, and 8 bases lay outside the gene matches. CDR3 length: 15 residues. Per germline, CDR1 SGHRS and CDR2 YFSETQ. The CDR3 reads CASRRDRGLGNEQFF. CDR3 bases: TGCGCCAGCAGGAGAGACAGGGGGCTTGGCAATGAGCAGTTCTTC.

This clone is labeled medium-sized. The V and J genes are TRBV6-1 and TRBJ2-3, with 7 bases fitting TRBD2. The CDR3 totals 15 residues. V lost 2 bases to trimming and J lost 1 base; unmatched junction nucleotides: 3. The germline CDR1 and CDR2 sequences are MNHNS and SASEGT. Here the CDR3 reads CASSELLAGTDTQYF. CDR3 bases: TGTGCCAGCAGTGAATTGCTAGCGGGCACAGATACGCAGTATTTT.

The V gene is TRBV10-2, the J gene TRBJ2-3; maybe TRBD1 (5 bases). V lost 7 bases, J lost 2 bases, and 10 bases lay in between. Germline V gene lookup returns CDR1 WSHSY and CDR2 SAAADI. The CDR3 loop spans 13 amino acids. The CDR3 here is CASNLQATDTQYF. The CDR3, as DNA: TGCGCCAGCAACTTACAGGCCACAGATACGCAGTATTTT.

The chain has TRBV29-1 and TRBJ2-5, with 13 bases aligning to TRBD2. This CDR3 contains 14 residues. V trimming: 5 bases; J trimming: 1 base; junction bases outside the gene matches: 1. Per germline, CDR1 SQVTM and CDR2 ANQGSEA. In DNA form, the CDR3 reads TGCAGCGTTAGGACTAGCGGGGGCCAAGAGACCCAGTACTTC. Translating it yields CSVRTSGGQETQYF.

In the case of this clone: The missing conserved phenylalanine or tryptophan at the end of this CDR3 makes a read error likely. No DNA is shown, since the ends of the CDR3 on it are uncertain; the CDR3 is the one TCRdb lists. The V call is TRBV4-1, the J call TRBJ2-7; whether TRBD2, the table's D call, matches the DNA was not checked. The CDR3 has 13 residues if both end residues are counted. CDR1 is MGHRA and CDR2 is YSYEKL in the germline V gene. The chain's CDR3 is CASSQDLVSGLVL.

This clone was counted only a few times. Written as DNA, the CDR3 is TGTGCCAGCAGCTTGGTTGGGGCCCGAGGGACCCAGTACTTC. Amino acid sequence: CASSLVGARGTQYF. The chain uses TRBV5-4 and TRBJ2-5, with TRBD1 as a possible D gene (5 bases). The germline gives CDR1 SGHNT, CDR2 YYREEE (reference sequence). This CDR3 is built from 14 residues. V was clipped by 0 bases and J by 7 bases, with 13 bases between them.

The chain combines TRBV5-1 with TRBJ2-1; 11 bases line up with TRBD2. J was trimmed by 7 bases and V by 0 bases; bases with no gene match: 3. The CDR3 loop spans 15 amino acids. Germline loops: CDR1 SGHRS, CDR2 YFSETQ. CDR3: CASSLVGLAVNEQFF. The CDR3 DNA is TGCGCCAGCAGCTTGGTGGGACTAGCGGTTAATGAGCAGTTCTTC.